This T cell receptor (beta chain) was documented in a study of identical twins. Findings and caveats of the study: In monozygotic twins, models underestimated the sharing of out-of-frame TCR alpha.

This clonotype was counted between two and nine times. Its specificity is unknown. The V and J ends lost 6 bases and 5 bases respectively, with 19 bases between them. Germline CDR1 and CDR2: SQVTM and ANQGSEA. This CDR3 spans 14 amino acids. Each CDR3 protein gets one entry after TCRdb re-called the 5' RACE reads with MiXCR. The data contain 700,000 or so distinct CDR3 sequences, around 21% of them singletons. These same data were also listed under a study on T cells expressing NK-cell markers.

The V gene is TRBV29-1, the J gene TRBJ2-5; possibly TRBD1 or TRBD2 for D (5 bases each). The sample was PBMCs. The TCR originated in a woman aged 18-29 years in good health. This CDR3 reads CSVDAGAGGETQYF. Written as DNA, the CDR3 is TGCAGCGTCGACGCCGGGGCGGGTGGGGAGACCCAGTACTTC.